This T cell receptor (beta chain) was identified during a study of shared clonotypes between healthy human individuals. Broader study findings: Across subsets, estimated richness was generally greater for naive than for memory populations. Several donors held 5% to 5.5% of naive CD4 clonotypes in common.

The protocol was immunoSEQ multiplex PCR, while the TCRdb copy is restricted to in-frame clones and leaves out a portion. The profile shows some 630,000 clones, about two thirds of them singletons. In the case of this clone: Its antigen is still unknown.

The CDR3 is 13 amino acids. Unmatched junction bases numbered 3, after V lost 6 bases and J lost 3 bases. Germline loops: CDR1 SGDLS, CDR2 YYNGEE. Healthy HIV-negative adults without recent acute infections or vaccinations served as donors. V is TRBV9 and J is TRBJ1-3, with 7 bases aligning to TRBD1. The clonotype originates from a woman aged 25 to 45 in good health. Specimen: memory CD4+ T cells sorted from blood. Subset reported: CD45RA-negative fraction. The CDR3: CASIRGLGNTIYF. The CDR3, as DNA: TGTGCCAGCATAAGGGGGCTTGGAAACACCATATATTTT.